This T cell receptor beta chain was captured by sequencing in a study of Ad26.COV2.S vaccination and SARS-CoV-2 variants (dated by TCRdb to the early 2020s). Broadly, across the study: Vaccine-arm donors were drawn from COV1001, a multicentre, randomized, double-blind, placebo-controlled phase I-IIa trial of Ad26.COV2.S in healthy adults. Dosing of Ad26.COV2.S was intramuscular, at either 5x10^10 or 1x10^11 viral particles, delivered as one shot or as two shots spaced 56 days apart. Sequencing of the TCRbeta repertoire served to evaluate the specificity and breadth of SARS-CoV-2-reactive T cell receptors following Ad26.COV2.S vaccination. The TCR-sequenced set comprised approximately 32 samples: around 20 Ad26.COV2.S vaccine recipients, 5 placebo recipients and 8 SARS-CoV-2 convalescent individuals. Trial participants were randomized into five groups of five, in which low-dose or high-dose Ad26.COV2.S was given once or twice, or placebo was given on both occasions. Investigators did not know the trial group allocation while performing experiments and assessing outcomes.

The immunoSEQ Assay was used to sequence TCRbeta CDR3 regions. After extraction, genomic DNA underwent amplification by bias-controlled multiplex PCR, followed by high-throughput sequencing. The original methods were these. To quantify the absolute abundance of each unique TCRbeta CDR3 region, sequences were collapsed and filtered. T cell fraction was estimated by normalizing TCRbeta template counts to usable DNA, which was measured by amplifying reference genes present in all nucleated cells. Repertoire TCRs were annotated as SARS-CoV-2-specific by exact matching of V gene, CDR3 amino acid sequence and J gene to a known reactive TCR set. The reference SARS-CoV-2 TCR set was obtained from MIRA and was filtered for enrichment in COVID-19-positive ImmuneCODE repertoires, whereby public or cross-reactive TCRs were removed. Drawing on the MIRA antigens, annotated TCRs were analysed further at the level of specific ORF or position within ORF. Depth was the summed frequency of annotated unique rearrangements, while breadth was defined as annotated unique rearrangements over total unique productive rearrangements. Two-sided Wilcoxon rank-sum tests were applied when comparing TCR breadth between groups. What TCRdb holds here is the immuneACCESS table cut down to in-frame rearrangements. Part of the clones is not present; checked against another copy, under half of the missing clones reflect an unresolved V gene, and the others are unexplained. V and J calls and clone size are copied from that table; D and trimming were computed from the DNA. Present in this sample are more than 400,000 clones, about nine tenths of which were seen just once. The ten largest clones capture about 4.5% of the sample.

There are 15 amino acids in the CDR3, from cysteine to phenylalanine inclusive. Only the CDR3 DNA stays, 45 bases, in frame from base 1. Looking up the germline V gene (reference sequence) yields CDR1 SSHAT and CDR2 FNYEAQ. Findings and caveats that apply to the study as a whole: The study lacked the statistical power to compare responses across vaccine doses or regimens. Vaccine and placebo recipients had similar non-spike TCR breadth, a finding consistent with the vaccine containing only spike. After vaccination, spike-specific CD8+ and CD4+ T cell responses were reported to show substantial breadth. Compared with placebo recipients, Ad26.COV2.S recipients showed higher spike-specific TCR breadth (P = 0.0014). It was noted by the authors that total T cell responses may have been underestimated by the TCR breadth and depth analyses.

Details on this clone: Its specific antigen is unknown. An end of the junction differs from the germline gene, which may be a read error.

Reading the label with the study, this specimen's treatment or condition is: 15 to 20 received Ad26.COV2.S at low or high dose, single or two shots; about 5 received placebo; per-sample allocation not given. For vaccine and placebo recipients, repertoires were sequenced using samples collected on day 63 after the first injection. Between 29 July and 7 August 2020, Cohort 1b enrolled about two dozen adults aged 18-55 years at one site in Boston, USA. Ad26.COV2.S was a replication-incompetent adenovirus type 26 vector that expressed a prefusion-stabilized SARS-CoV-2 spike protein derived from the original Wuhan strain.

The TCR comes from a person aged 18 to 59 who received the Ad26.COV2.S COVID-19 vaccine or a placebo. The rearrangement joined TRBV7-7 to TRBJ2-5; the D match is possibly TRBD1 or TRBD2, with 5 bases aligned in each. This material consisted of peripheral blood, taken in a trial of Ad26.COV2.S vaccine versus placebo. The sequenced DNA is TGTGCTAGCAGCCCGGGGCCACCCCTCCAAGAGACCCAGTACTTC. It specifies CASSPGPPLQETQYF.